This TCR beta chain was identified in a study of blood T cell repertoires in COVID-19. Generated by immunoSEQ multiplex PCR, the TCRdb table keeps only in-frame clones and is missing some. The sample holds 200,000 to 300,000 clones, 83% seen once. Germline V gene data show CDR1 as KGHSH and CDR2 as LQKENI. CDR3 size: 15 residues. Trimming cost V 3 bases and J 7 bases, with 13 bases left between them. The chain employs TRBV18 and TRBJ1-6, with a tentative D call TRBD1 (6 bases). This TCR was sampled from a woman in her thirties or forties who had been exposed to COVID-19. The specimen sequenced was PBMCs or T cells enriched from blood (not recorded which). The CDR3 coding sequence is TGTGCCAGCTCACCCAACACAGGGATCAATTCACCCCTCCACTTT. This encodes CASSPNTGINSPLHF.